These T cell receptor beta chains were read from a single sample in a study of control samples from healthy donors and cancer patients. Using immunoSEQ multiplex PCR, the repertoire was profiled, and TCRdb retains in-frame clones only, with some absent. Found here are under 150,000 clones, about 92% of them singletons; the top ten hold around 1.6%. Sequenced sample: PBMCs. The receptors were sampled from a man aged 45-65 years with head and neck cancer. Both conserved end residues are part of each CDR3. Fields, in order: D gene, V gene, clone size, J gene, CDR3 DNA, CDR3 protein. D genes are given only for firm matches. Some rows have no size entry. The others give once, few or many, or a class for an expanded clone.

>TRBD1|TRBV3-1/TRBV3-2|NA|TRBJ2-7
TGTGCCAGCAGCCAGGGGCAGACCGGGACAGGAGCTAACTTC
CASSQGQTGTGANF
>NA|TRBV11-2|NA|TRBJ2-1
TGTGCCAGCAGCTTAAGGATTGTGGGTCATACCTACAATGAGCAGTTCTTC
CASSLRIVGHTYNEQFF
>NA|TRBV10-2|once|TRBJ2-7
TGCGCCAGCGGGGGGACTTTCTACGAGCAGTACTTC
CASGGTFYEQYF
>NA|TRBV19|NA|TRBJ2-7
TGTGCCAGTAGTACCACGCCTAAAGGGGGGTACGAGCAGTACTTC
CASSTTPKGGYEQYF
>NA|TRBV5-6|NA|TRBJ2-3
TGTGCCAGCAGCTTGGTCTCCAGTCTGGGGACGCAGTATTTT
CASSLVSSLGTQYF
>TRBD1|TRBV19|NA|TRBJ1-1
TGTGCCAGTAGTAATCTTCCGGGACAGGGGGCGGCTTTCTTT
CASSNLPGQGAAFF
>NA|TRBV6-5|NA|TRBJ1-1
TGTGCCAGCAGTTACGGGGTGCCCGCTGAAGCTTTCTTT
CASSYGVPAEAFF
>NA|TRBV24-1|NA|TRBJ2-1
TGTGCCACCAGCCCATCCTGGGGGGTCGGCTACAATGAGCAGTTCTTC
CATSPSWGVGYNEQFF
>NA|TRBV12-3/TRBV12-4|NA|TRBJ2-2
TGTGCCAGCAGTCCATCTACGCCCGGGGAGCTGTTTTTT
CASSPSTPGELFF
>NA|TRBV19|NA|TRBJ2-1
TGTGCCAGTCTGGGGACGCATTACAATGAGCAGTTCTTC
CASLGTHYNEQFF
>NA|TRBV19|NA|TRBJ2-2
TGTGCCAGTAGTATAGCGGGAGGGGAGCTGTTTTTT
CASSIAGGELFF
>NA|TRBV27|NA|TRBJ1-5
TGTGCCAGCAGTTCCCTGGGGTTGGGCAGGGGTCAGCCCCAGCATTTT
CASSSLGLGRGQPQHF
>NA|TRBV19|NA|TRBJ2-7
TGTGCCAGTAGTATAGCCCCGGGCGGATCCTACGAGCAGTACTTC
CASSIAPGGSYEQYF
>NA|TRBV28|NA|TRBJ1-3
TGTGCCAGCTGCAGGGCTGGAAACACCATATATTTT
CASCRAGNTIYF
>NA|TRBV6-5|NA|TRBJ2-3
TGTGCCAGCAGTCGCGGGGCGGGCACAGATACGCAGTATTTT
CASSRGAGTDTQYF
>NA|TRBV5-1|NA|TRBJ1-6
TGCGCCAGCAGCTTGCAGGGCTCGAATTCACCCCTCCACTTT
CASSLQGSNSPLHF
>TRBD1|TRBV4-1|NA|TRBJ2-5
TGCGCCAGCAGCCATAGCGGGACAGGGGTTGAGACCCAGTACTTC
CASSHSGTGVETQYF
>NA|TRBV30|NA|TRBJ1-5
TGTGCCTGGAGTACCCAGAACCATAATCAGCCCCAGCATTTT
CAWSTQNHNQPQHF
>NA|TRBV2|NA|TRBJ2-1
TGTGCCAGCAGGTGGCAGGGCTCCTACAATGAGCAGTTCTTC
CASRWQGSYNEQFF
>NA|TRBV7-9|NA|TRBJ2-4
TGTGCCAGCAGCCCAGGGTTCCGCATTCAGTACTTC
CASSPGFRIQYF
>TRBD1|TRBV18|few|TRBJ2-1
TGTGCCAGCTCATTCGAACAGGGGGCTAGAAATGAGCAGTTCTTC
CASSFEQGARNEQFF
>NA|TRBV29-1|NA|TRBJ2-3
TGCAGCGTTGCCGGGACCCACACAGATACGCAGTATTTT
CSVAGTHTDTQYF
>TRBD1|TRBV29-1|NA|TRBJ1-2
TGCAGCGTCCCGGGACAGGGCACGGGCTACACCTTC
CSVPGQGTGYTF
>NA|TRBV7-3|few|TRBJ2-3
TGTGCCAGCAGCTTATATTCAGGGCGGACAGATACGCAGTATTTT
CASSLYSGRTDTQYF
>NA|TRBV5-1|NA|TRBJ1-6
TGCGCCAGCAGCTTGTCCCCGGGTAGGGGGGATTCACCCCTCCACTTT
CASSLSPGRGDSPLHF
>TRBD1|TRBV14|once|TRBJ1-2
TGTGCCAGCAGCCAAGGAGGGACAGGGGACTATGGCTACACCTTC
CASSQGGTGDYGYTF
>NA|TRBV5-5|NA|TRBJ2-2
TGTGCCAGCAGCTTTATGTCCACCGGGGAGCTGTTTTTT
CASSFMSTGELFF
>NA|TRBV18|NA|TRBJ1-1
TGTGCCAGCTCCCGAGGGGTAGGCGCTGAAGCTTTCTTT
CASSRGVGAEAFF
>NA|TRBV7-9|NA|TRBJ1-4
TGTGCCAGCAGCTTAGCAGGGTCACAGGATTCGTGGGAAAAACTGTTTTTT
CASSLAGSQDSWEKLFF
>TRBD1|TRBV30|once|TRBJ2-7
TGTGCCTGGAGTAACCGGGACAGGCAGTACTTC
CAWSNRDRQYF
>NA|TRBV13|once|TRBJ2-3
TGTGCCAGCAGCTTAGGCATAGATACGCAGTATTTT
CASSLGIDTQYF
>TRBD1|TRBV5-1|NA|TRBJ2-5
TGCGCCAGCAGCTTGTCAGGGGGCTGGAAGACCCAGTACTTC
CASSLSGGWKTQYF
>NA|TRBV7-2|few|TRBJ2-3
TGTGCCAGCAGCTTAAGGGGCCTTCTCAGTTTT
CASSLRGLLSF
>NA|TRBV12-3/TRBV12-4|few|TRBJ1-1
TGTGCCAGCAGCCCCGCGGTTAACACTGAAGCTTTCTTT
CASSPAVNTEAFF
>NA|TRBV18|NA|TRBJ1-1
TGTGCCAGCCGCCCAGCCGGGGTGAACACTGAAGCTTTCTTT
CASRPAGVNTEAFF
>NA|TRBV6-5|NA|TRBJ2-2
TGTGCCAGCAGCTGGGACGGGGAGCTGTTTTTT
CASSWDGELFF
>NA|TRBV4-3|NA|TRBJ2-2
TGCGCCAGCAGCCCCAACTTACGGGGATATAGGACCGGGGAGCTGTTTTTT
CASSPNLRGYRTGELFF
>NA|TRBV5-1|NA|TRBJ2-1
TGCGCCAGCAGCTTGGTAGAGAATGAGCAGTTCTTC
CASSLVENEQFF
>NA|TRBV29-1|few|TRBJ2-1
TGCAGCGCCGGGCAGGGTTTAGTTTCCTACAATGAGCAGTTCTTC
CSAGQGLVSYNEQFF
>TRBD2|TRBV28|NA|TRBJ2-1
TGTGCCAGCAGCCGACTAGCGTCTCACCACAATGAGCAGTTCTTC
CASSRLASHHNEQFF
>NA|TRBV2|NA|TRBJ2-5
TGTGCCAGTGGGACTGGCGAGACCCAGTACTTC
CASGTGETQYF
>NA|TRBV6-1|once|TRBJ1-1
TGTGCCAGCAGTGAAGTATGGGGAAACACTGAAGCTTTCTTT
CASSEVWGNTEAFF
>TRBD2|TRBV3-1/TRBV3-2|NA|TRBJ2-3
TGTGCCAGCAGCCGTAGCGGGGGGATTGCAGATACGCAGTATTTT
CASSRSGGIADTQYF
>NA|TRBV7-9|once|TRBJ1-2
TGTGCCAGCAGCTTAGAGGGTAGCGGCTACACCTTC
CASSLEGSGYTF
>NA|TRBV6-4|NA|TRBJ1-1
TGTGCCAGCAGGGGAGAGGGGACCTTGAACACTGAAGCTTTCTTT
CASRGEGTLNTEAFF
>NA|TRBV6-2/TRBV6-3|NA|TRBJ2-5
TGTGCCAGCAGCCCTGGAAGCTCGGGGCCGGGAGAGACCCAGTACTTC
CASSPGSSGPGETQYF
>NA|TRBV7-9|NA|TRBJ1-2
TGTGCCAGCAGGCATGCGGGGGGCAATGGCTACACCTTC
CASRHAGGNGYTF
>NA|TRBV4-1|NA|TRBJ1-6
TGCGCCAGCAGCCAAGTAGGTCTACCCTATAATTCACCCCTCCACTTT
CASSQVGLPYNSPLHF
>NA|TRBV2|NA|TRBJ2-2
TGTGCCAGCAGTTTTAAAAGGGATGGGGTCGGGGAGCTGTTTTTT
CASSFKRDGVGELFF
>TRBD1|TRBV2|NA|TRBJ2-3
TGTGCCAGCAGTCCGGGACAGATAGATACGCAGTATTTT
CASSPGQIDTQYF
>NA|TRBV14|NA|TRBJ1-4
TGTGCCAGCAGCCAAAACAGGGCCGTGAATGAAAAACTGTTTTTT
CASSQNRAVNEKLFF
>NA|TRBV5-1|NA|TRBJ1-5
TGCGCCAGCAGCCCAGGCGGTGGGGAATATCAGCCCCAGCATTTT
CASSPGGGEYQPQHF
>NA|TRBV6-5|NA|TRBJ1-2
TGTGCCAGCAGTTACTCTGGGGCAGTATCTAACTATGGCTACACCTTC
CASSYSGAVSNYGYTF
>TRBD1|TRBV5-5|once|TRBJ2-7
TGTGCCAGCAGCTTGTCTCCGGGACAGGGCTACGAGCAGTACTTC
CASSLSPGQGYEQYF
>NA|TRBV12-3/TRBV12-4|NA|TRBJ1-1
TGTGCCAGCAGGGGGTCTGAAGCTTTCTTT
CASRGSEAFF
>NA|TRBV7-7|NA|TRBJ2-1
TGTGCCAGCAGCCAGACACTTTACAATGAGCAGTTCTTC
CASSQTLYNEQFF
>TRBD1|TRBV7-9|NA|TRBJ1-1
TGTGCCAGCAGCTTACCGGGACAGAAATCCACTGAAGCTTTCTTT
CASSLPGQKSTEAFF
>NA|TRBV7-2|NA|TRBJ2-3
TGTGCCAGCAGCCCGACAGCAGATACGCAGTATTTT
CASSPTADTQYF
>TRBD1|TRBV6-2/TRBV6-3|NA|TRBJ1-2
TGTGCCAGCAGTACGGGACAGCACTATGGCTACACCTTC
CASSTGQHYGYTF
>TRBD1|TRBV2|once|TRBJ2-3
TGTGCCATGGTCAAGCTGACAGGGGGCACAGATACGCAGTATTTT
CAMVKLTGGTDTQYF